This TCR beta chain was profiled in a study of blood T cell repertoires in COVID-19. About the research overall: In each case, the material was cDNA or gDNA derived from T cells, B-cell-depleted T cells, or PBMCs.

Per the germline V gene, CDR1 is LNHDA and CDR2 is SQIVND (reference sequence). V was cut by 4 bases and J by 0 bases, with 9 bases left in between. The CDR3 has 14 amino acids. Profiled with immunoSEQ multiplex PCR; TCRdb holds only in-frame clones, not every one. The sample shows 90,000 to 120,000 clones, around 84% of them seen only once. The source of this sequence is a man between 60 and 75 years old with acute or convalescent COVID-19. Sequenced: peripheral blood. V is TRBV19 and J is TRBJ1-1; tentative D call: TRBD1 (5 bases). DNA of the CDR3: TGTGCCAGTAGTAGGGCGGGGGTGAACACTGAAGCTTTCTTT. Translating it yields CASSRAGVNTEAFF.